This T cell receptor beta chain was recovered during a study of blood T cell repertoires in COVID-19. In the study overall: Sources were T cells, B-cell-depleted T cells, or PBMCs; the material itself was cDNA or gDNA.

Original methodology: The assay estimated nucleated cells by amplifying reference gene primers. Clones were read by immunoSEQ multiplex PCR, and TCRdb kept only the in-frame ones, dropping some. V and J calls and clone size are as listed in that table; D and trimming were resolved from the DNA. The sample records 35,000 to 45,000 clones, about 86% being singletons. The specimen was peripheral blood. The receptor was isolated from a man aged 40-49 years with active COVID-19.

In DNA form, the CDR3 reads TGTGCCAGCAGCCCGTCTCTGTTAGCGGCTTCCTACGAGCAGTACTTC. Its protein is CASSPSLLAASYEQYF. The rearrangement joins TRBV11-2 to TRBJ2-7; maybe TRBD2 (6 bases). Trimming removed 5 bases from V and 1 base from J, with 18 bases in between. The germline CDR1 and CDR2 sequences are SGHAT and FQNNGV. CDR3 size: 16 residues.